A selection of T cell receptor beta chains follows, all from one sample in a study of shared clonotypes between healthy human individuals. Produced via immunoSEQ multiplex PCR; TCRdb's table is partial and in-frame only. The table includes around 2,000,000 clones, about 94% detected once. The sample consisted of naive CD8+ T cells sorted from blood. The source of these receptors is a man aged 18 to 30 in good health. The CDR3 runs from the conserved cysteine through the conserved F or W. The order of the fields is J gene, D gene, clone size, V gene, CDR3 protein, CDR3 DNA. D genes are given only for firm matches. For some rows the clone size is stated as once, few or many, or as a class when expanded; others skip it.

>TRBJ2-7|TRBD1|.|TRBV10-1
CASSESGLGDRAYEQYF
TGCGCCAGCAGTGAGTCGGGTTTGGGGGACAGGGCCTACGAGCAGTACTTC
>TRBJ2-1|.|.|TRBV4-3
CASSQSGTPFSLEQFF
TGCGCCAGCAGCCAGTCCGGGACTCCCTTTTCACTTGAGCAGTTCTTC
>TRBJ2-7|TRBD1|.|TRBV29-1
CSAGTGGSSYEQYF
TGCAGCGCCGGGACAGGGGGAAGCTCCTACGAGCAGTACTTC
>TRBJ2-7|TRBD2|few|TRBV9
CASSVGAGAHEQYF
TGTGCCAGCAGCGTAGGCGCGGGAGCCCACGAGCAGTACTTC
>TRBJ1-1|.|.|TRBV28
CTTRDVADTEAFF
TGTACAACCCGGGACGTGGCGGACACTGAAGCTTTCTTT
>TRBJ2-7|.|.|TRBV7-9
CASSSSDTPYEQYF
TGTGCCAGCAGCTCGTCGGACACCCCCTACGAGCAGTACTTC
>TRBJ2-3|.|.|TRBV2
CASSGLASTDTQYF
TGTGCCAGCAGTGGCTTAGCTAGCACAGATACGCAGTATTTT
>TRBJ1-4|.|.|TRBV2
CASSDIEKLFF
TGTGCCAGCAGTGATATTGAAAAACTGTTTTTT
>TRBJ1-4|.|.|TRBV10-1
CARGEKLFF
TGCGCCAGGGGCGAGAAACTGTTTTTT
>TRBJ2-3|TRBD1|.|TRBV4-1
CASSHTTLRDRGSDTQYF
TGCGCCAGCAGCCATACGACACTCCGGGACAGGGGATCAGATACGCAGTATTTT
>TRBJ1-1|.|.|TRBV7-9
CASSSIQVNTEAFF
TGTGCCAGCAGCTCTATACAGGTGAACACTGAAGCTTTCTTT
>TRBJ1-1|.|.|TRBV7-9
CASSLVSGAEAFF
TGTGCCAGCAGCTTAGTTTCGGGGGCTGAAGCTTTCTTT
>TRBJ2-7|TRBD1|.|TRBV7-9
CASSTGTGDHEQYF
TGTGCCAGCAGTACCGGGACAGGGGACCACGAGCAGTACTTC